Listed below are T cell receptor beta chains from one sample, sequenced in a study of T-cell reconstitution after alpha-beta-depleted transplantation in children. One entry per CDR3 protein results from TCRdb running MiXCR on the PCR reads. The sample lists 600,000 to 700,000 distinct CDR3 sequences, approximately 15% occurring once. The source was PBMCs from the stem cell graft donor, collected from the stem cell graft. Receptor source: a human donor who donated a stem cell graft to a child with acute myeloid leukemia. Each CDR3 is given with its conserved first and last residue. Fields, in order: D gene, V gene, J gene, clone size, CDR3 protein, CDR3 DNA. The D gene is left open where the match is weak. Part of the rows lack a size; the others show once, few, many or a class for expanded clones.

D gene: -
V gene: TRBV28
J gene: TRBJ2-2
clone size: few
CDR3 protein: CATALLTNTGELFF
CDR3 DNA: TGTGCCACCGCTCTTCTCACGAACACCGGGGAGCTGTTTTTT

D gene: -
V gene: TRBV20-1
J gene: TRBJ1-1
clone size: many
CDR3 protein: CSARVYGGRTEAFF
CDR3 DNA: TGCAGTGCTAGAGTTTATGGGGGGCGGACTGAAGCTTTCTTT

D gene: TRBD1
V gene: TRBV7-2
J gene: TRBJ1-1
clone size: few
CDR3 protein: CASSLGTGRTEAFF
CDR3 DNA: TGTGCCAGCAGCTTAGGGACAGGGCGAACTGAAGCTTTCTTT

D gene: -
V gene: TRBV11-3
J gene: TRBJ2-7
clone size: few
CDR3 protein: CASSLMGPGTSYEQYF
CDR3 DNA: TGTGCCAGCAGCTTAATGGGACCGGGGACATCCTACGAGCAGTACTTC

D gene: -
V gene: TRBV20-1
J gene: TRBJ2-3
clone size: few
CDR3 protein: CSASLRGTSTDTQYF
CDR3 DNA: TGCAGTGCTAGTCTCCGGGGCACTAGCACAGATACGCAGTATTTT

D gene: -
V gene: TRBV5-1
J gene: TRBJ2-5
clone size: -
CDR3 protein: CASSFRRDETQYF
CDR3 DNA: TGCGCCAGCAGCTTTAGGAGGGATGAGACCCAGTACTTC

D gene: -
V gene: TRBV12-3/TRBV12-4
J gene: TRBJ2-1
clone size: many
CDR3 protein: CASSFVTGPPNEQFF
CDR3 DNA: TGTGCCAGCAGTTTCGTTACAGGGCCTCCAAATGAGCAGTTCTTC

D gene: -
V gene: TRBV29-1
J gene: TRBJ2-5
clone size: few
CDR3 protein: CSVVEDLPETQYF
CDR3 DNA: TGCAGCGTTGTAGAAGACTTACCGGAGACCCAGTACTTC

D gene: -
V gene: TRBV24-1
J gene: TRBJ2-1
clone size: -
CDR3 protein: CATSEWGPDNEQFF
CDR3 DNA: TGTGCCACCAGTGAATGGGGGCCGGACAATGAGCAGTTCTTC

D gene: TRBD1
V gene: TRBV20-1
J gene: TRBJ1-5
clone size: many
CDR3 protein: CSARRPDRGGSQPQHF
CDR3 DNA: TGCAGTGCTAGACGGCCGGACAGGGGAGGCAGCCAGCCCCAGCATTTT

D gene: -
V gene: TRBV2
J gene: TRBJ2-1
clone size: -
CDR3 protein: CASSLESLWQFF
CDR3 DNA: TGTGCCAGCAGCCTCGAATCGTTGTGGCAGTTCTTC

D gene: -
V gene: TRBV11-3
J gene: TRBJ1-1
clone size: -
CDR3 protein: CASSSGPNHEAFF
CDR3 DNA: TGTGCCAGCAGCTCTGGCCCAAATCACGAAGCTTTCTTT

D gene: TRBD2
V gene: TRBV20-1
J gene: TRBJ2-3
clone size: many
CDR3 protein: CSATARGATDTQYF
CDR3 DNA: TGCAGTGCGACAGCGCGGGGGGCCACAGATACGCAGTATTTT

D gene: -
V gene: TRBV5-1
J gene: TRBJ2-3
clone size: -
CDR3 protein: CASSLLGAKGTDTQYF
CDR3 DNA: TGCGCCAGCAGCTTGCTGGGGGCGAAAGGCACAGATACGCAGTATTTT

D gene: -
V gene: TRBV15
J gene: TRBJ2-1
clone size: many
CDR3 protein: CATSSLLREGGYNEQFF
CDR3 DNA: TGTGCCACCAGCAGTTTGCTCAGGGAAGGGGGCTACAATGAGCAGTTCTTC

D gene: -
V gene: TRBV27
J gene: TRBJ2-3
clone size: many
CDR3 protein: CAMRRADTQYF
CDR3 DNA: TGTGCGATGAGAAGGGCGGATACGCAGTATTTT

D gene: TRBD2
V gene: TRBV24-1
J gene: TRBJ2-3
clone size: -
CDR3 protein: CATSDPSAGGNTDTQYF
CDR3 DNA: TGTGCCACCAGTGATCCCTCAGCGGGGGGGAACACAGATACGCAGTATTTT

D gene: -
V gene: TRBV20-1
J gene: TRBJ2-5
clone size: -
CDR3 protein: CSASFRTVYQETQYF
CDR3 DNA: TGCAGTGCTAGTTTTAGGACAGTGTACCAAGAGACCCAGTACTTC

D gene: TRBD1
V gene: TRBV20-1
J gene: TRBJ2-7
clone size: -
CDR3 protein: CSARDLKAPLSTGGEQYF
CDR3 DNA: TGCAGTGCTAGAGACCTCAAAGCTCCCTTAAGTACAGGGGGCGAGCAGTACTTC

D gene: -
V gene: TRBV5-1
J gene: TRBJ1-5
clone size: few
CDR3 protein: CASSLNSGEPQHF
CDR3 DNA: TGCGCCAGCAGCTTGAACTCCGGGGAGCCCCAGCATTTT

D gene: TRBD2
V gene: TRBV7-2
J gene: TRBJ2-1
clone size: -
CDR3 protein: CASRPRTSGGLYNEQFF
CDR3 DNA: TGTGCCAGCAGACCCAGGACTAGCGGGGGCCTCTACAATGAGCAGTTCTTC

D gene: -
V gene: TRBV7-2
J gene: TRBJ2-3
clone size: -
CDR3 protein: CASSLASGFTDTQYF
CDR3 DNA: TGTGCCAGCAGCTTAGCGTCGGGCTTCACAGATACGCAGTATTTT

D gene: -
V gene: TRBV28
J gene: TRBJ2-7
clone size: few
CDR3 protein: CASSTESPYEQYF
CDR3 DNA: TGTGCCAGCAGTACAGAGAGTCCCTACGAGCAGTACTTC

D gene: TRBD2
V gene: TRBV28
J gene: TRBJ2-1
clone size: -
CDR3 protein: CASSLTSGGGGEQFF
CDR3 DNA: TGTGCCAGCAGTCTTACTAGCGGGGGGGGAGGTGAGCAGTTCTTC

D gene: -
V gene: TRBV7-9
J gene: TRBJ1-2
clone size: few
CDR3 protein: CASSRDTYYGYTF
CDR3 DNA: TGTGCCAGCAGCAGGGACACTTATTATGGCTACACCTTC

D gene: -
V gene: TRBV18
J gene: TRBJ2-3
clone size: -
CDR3 protein: CASSPLRDSTDTQYF
CDR3 DNA: TGTGCCAGCTCACCACTACGGGACTCCACAGATACGCAGTATTTT

D gene: TRBD2
V gene: TRBV29-1
J gene: TRBJ2-1
clone size: many
CDR3 protein: CTSMAGGAYNEQFF
CDR3 DNA: TGCACCTCCATGGCGGGGGGGGCATACAATGAGCAGTTCTTC

D gene: TRBD1
V gene: TRBV7-2
J gene: TRBJ1-5
clone size: few
CDR3 protein: CASSPTGGRGQPQHF
CDR3 DNA: TGTGCCAGCAGTCCTACAGGGGGGAGGGGTCAGCCCCAGCATTTT

D gene: -
V gene: TRBV11-2
J gene: TRBJ2-5
clone size: few
CDR3 protein: CASSLSRAAGLSQETQYF
CDR3 DNA: TGTGCCAGCAGCTTAAGTAGGGCGGCGGGGTTAAGCCAAGAGACCCAGTACTTC

D gene: -
V gene: TRBV15
J gene: TRBJ2-7
clone size: -
CDR3 protein: CATSRIPRDSYEQYF
CDR3 DNA: TGTGCCACCAGCAGAATACCCAGGGATTCCTACGAGCAGTACTTC

D gene: -
V gene: TRBV6-1
J gene: TRBJ2-1
clone size: many
CDR3 protein: CASSPVGRRPNEQFF
CDR3 DNA: TGTGCCAGCAGCCCCGTAGGCAGGCGCCCCAATGAGCAGTTCTTC

D gene: -
V gene: TRBV7-9
J gene: TRBJ1-1
clone size: -
CDR3 protein: CATLPNTEAFF
CDR3 DNA: TGTGCCACCCTTCCGAACACTGAAGCTTTCTTT

D gene: TRBD2
V gene: TRBV20-1
J gene: TRBJ2-3
clone size: many
CDR3 protein: CSARLAGVLDTQYF
CDR3 DNA: TGCAGTGCTAGACTAGCGGGGGTGCTAGATACGCAGTATTTT

D gene: -
V gene: TRBV13
J gene: TRBJ2-7
clone size: many
CDR3 protein: CASQRLASYEQYF
CDR3 DNA: TGTGCCAGCCAAAGGCTAGCGTCCTACGAGCAGTACTTC

D gene: TRBD1
V gene: TRBV6-5
J gene: TRBJ2-5
clone size: many
CDR3 protein: CASSYGTAETQYF
CDR3 DNA: TGTGCCAGCAGTTACGGGACAGCAGAGACCCAGTACTTC

D gene: -
V gene: TRBV5-1
J gene: TRBJ1-2
clone size: many
CDR3 protein: CASSLEADPNYGYTF
CDR3 DNA: TGCGCCAGCAGCTTGGAGGCAGATCCTAACTATGGCTACACCTTC

D gene: -
V gene: TRBV12-3/TRBV12-4
J gene: TRBJ2-3
clone size: -
CDR3 protein: CASSSGGEGTDTQYF
CDR3 DNA: TGTGCCAGCAGTTCTGGAGGGGAAGGCACAGATACGCAGTATTTT

D gene: TRBD2
V gene: TRBV5-1
J gene: TRBJ2-1
clone size: few
CDR3 protein: CASSLPPSGDYNEQFF
CDR3 DNA: TGCGCCAGCAGCTTGCCCCCTAGCGGGGACTACAATGAGCAGTTCTTC

D gene: -
V gene: TRBV2
J gene: TRBJ1-2
clone size: -
CDR3 protein: CASRWGRHYGYTF
CDR3 DNA: TGTGCCAGCAGATGGGGCAGGCACTATGGCTACACCTTC

D gene: -
V gene: TRBV7-2
J gene: TRBJ2-3
clone size: -
CDR3 protein: CASSSVGWGPPTDTQYF
CDR3 DNA: TGTGCCAGCAGCTCCGTCGGGTGGGGGCCACCCACAGATACGCAGTATTTT

D gene: TRBD1
V gene: TRBV24-1
J gene: TRBJ2-1
clone size: -
CDR3 protein: CATSHRTGTGVGNEQFF
CDR3 DNA: TGTGCCACCAGTCATAGGACCGGGACAGGGGTGGGCAATGAGCAGTTCTTC

D gene: -
V gene: TRBV6-5
J gene: TRBJ1-2
clone size: many
CDR3 protein: CASSWGGDGYTF
CDR3 DNA: TGTGCCAGCAGTTGGGGGGGGGATGGCTACACCTTC

D gene: -
V gene: TRBV10-3
J gene: TRBJ2-3
clone size: many
CDR3 protein: CAIGRDTGTDTQYF
CDR3 DNA: TGTGCCATCGGGAGGGACACTGGGACAGATACGCAGTATTTT

D gene: -
V gene: TRBV10-3
J gene: TRBJ1-6
clone size: few
CDR3 protein: CAISESRGALAAPLHF
CDR3 DNA: TGTGCCATCAGTGAGTCGCGGGGGGCGCTTGCGGCACCCCTCCACTTT

D gene: TRBD1
V gene: TRBV6-5
J gene: TRBJ1-4
clone size: -
CDR3 protein: CASSNSGGANEKLFF
CDR3 DNA: TGTGCCAGCAGTAACTCAGGGGGTGCTAATGAAAAACTGTTTTTT

D gene: -
V gene: TRBV7-2
J gene: TRBJ1-2
clone size: few
CDR3 protein: CASSLAGFGEGGYTF
CDR3 DNA: TGTGCCAGCAGCTTAGCGGGGTTCGGGGAGGGCGGCTACACCTTC

D gene: -
V gene: TRBV21-1
J gene: TRBJ1-1
clone size: -
CDR3 protein: CASSPHDRVTEAFF
CDR3 DNA: TGTGCCAGCAGCCCCCACGACAGAGTCACTGAAGCTTTCTTT

D gene: -
V gene: TRBV20-1
J gene: TRBJ2-7
clone size: many
CDR3 protein: CSAREDSSYEQYF
CDR3 DNA: TGCAGTGCTAGGGAGGACTCCTCCTACGAGCAGTACTTC

D gene: TRBD2
V gene: TRBV20-1
J gene: TRBJ2-2
clone size: -
CDR3 protein: CSARGGTSSGELFF
CDR3 DNA: TGCAGTGCTAGAGGGGGGACTAGCTCCGGGGAGCTGTTTTTT

D gene: TRBD2
V gene: TRBV20-1
J gene: TRBJ2-5
clone size: many
CDR3 protein: CSAGLGLADYETQYF
CDR3 DNA: TGCAGTGCTGGTCTGGGACTAGCGGACTACGAGACCCAGTACTTC

D gene: TRBD2
V gene: TRBV7-6
J gene: TRBJ2-7
clone size: -
CDR3 protein: CASSPGTSGNYEQYF
CDR3 DNA: TGTGCCAGCAGCCCGGGGACTAGCGGTAACTACGAGCAGTACTTC

D gene: -
V gene: TRBV29-1
J gene: TRBJ2-3
clone size: many
CDR3 protein: CSVHRDSTDTQYF
CDR3 DNA: TGCAGCGTACACAGGGATAGCACAGATACGCAGTATTTT

D gene: TRBD1
V gene: TRBV20-1
J gene: TRBJ1-5
clone size: many
CDR3 protein: CSARGTGDRNQPQHF
CDR3 DNA: TGCAGTGCTAGGGGGACAGGGGATAGGAATCAGCCCCAGCATTTT

D gene: -
V gene: TRBV20-1
J gene: TRBJ2-1
clone size: -
CDR3 protein: CSARYPGQYNEQSF
CDR3 DNA: TGCAGTGCTAGATATCCGGGGCAATACAATGAGCAGTCCTTC

D gene: -
V gene: TRBV20-1
J gene: TRBJ1-2
clone size: many
CDR3 protein: CSARRLNYGYTF
CDR3 DNA: TGCAGTGCCCGGCGGCTGAACTATGGCTACACCTTC

D gene: TRBD2
V gene: TRBV25-1
J gene: TRBJ2-3
clone size: few
CDR3 protein: CASSDLAGKTGGDTDTQYF
CDR3 DNA: TGTGCCAGCAGTGATTTAGCGGGAAAAACGGGGGGGGACACAGATACGCAGTATTTT

D gene: -
V gene: TRBV12-3/TRBV12-4
J gene: TRBJ2-7
clone size: -
CDR3 protein: CASSPGTLYAYEQYF
CDR3 DNA: TGTGCCAGCAGTCCCGGGACACTCTACGCTTACGAGCAGTACTTC